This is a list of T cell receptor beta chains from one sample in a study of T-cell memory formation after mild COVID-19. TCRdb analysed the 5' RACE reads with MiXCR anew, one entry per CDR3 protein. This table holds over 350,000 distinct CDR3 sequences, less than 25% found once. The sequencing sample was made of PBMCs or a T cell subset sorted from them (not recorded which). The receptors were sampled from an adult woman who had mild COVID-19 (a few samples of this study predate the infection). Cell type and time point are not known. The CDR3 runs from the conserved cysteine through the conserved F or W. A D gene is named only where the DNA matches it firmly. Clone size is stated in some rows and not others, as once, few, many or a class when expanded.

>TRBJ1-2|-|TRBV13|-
TGTGCCAGCAGCTTAAGGGGCCAAAATAACTATGGCTACACCTTC
CASSLRGQNNYGYTF
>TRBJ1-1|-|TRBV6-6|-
TGTGCCAGCACCCAATTTCCCTTGGGGGGAAACACTGAAGCTTTCTTT
CASTQFPLGGNTEAFF
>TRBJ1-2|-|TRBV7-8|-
TGTGCCAGCAGCACAGGACTGAACTATGGCTACACCTTC
CASSTGLNYGYTF
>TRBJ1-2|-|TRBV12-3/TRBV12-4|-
TGTGCCAGCAGTCCCGGGACATTTAACTATGGCTACACCTTC
CASSPGTFNYGYTF
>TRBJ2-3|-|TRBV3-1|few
TGTGCCAGCAGCCAGCGGGTTGGCAAGGATACGCAGTATTTT
CASSQRVGKDTQYF
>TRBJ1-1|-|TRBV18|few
TGTGCCAGCTCACAGGCTCAGAACACTGAAGCTTTCTTT
CASSQAQNTEAFF
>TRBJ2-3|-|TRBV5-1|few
TGCGCCAGCAGCTTGGCGGTCTTAACAGATACGCAGTATTTT
CASSLAVLTDTQYF
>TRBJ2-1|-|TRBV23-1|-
TGCGCCAGCAGTCATGGGGGAGTCGTCTACAATGAGCAGTTCTTC
CASSHGGVVYNEQFF
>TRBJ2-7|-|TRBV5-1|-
TGCGCCAGCAGCTTGGCAGAGGCGAGGCGCGAGCAGTACTTC
CASSLAEARREQYF
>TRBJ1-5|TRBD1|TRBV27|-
TGTGCCAGCAGTTTGACAGGGAGGGTTCAGCCCCAGCATTTT
CASSLTGRVQPQHF
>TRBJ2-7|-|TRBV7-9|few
TGTGCCAGCAGCTTCCCGGGAACCCCTCACGAGCAGTACTTC
CASSFPGTPHEQYF
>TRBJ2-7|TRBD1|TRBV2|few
TGTGCCAGCTCGGGGACAGTCTCCTACGAGCAGTACTTC
CASSGTVSYEQYF
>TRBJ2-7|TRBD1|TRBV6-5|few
TGTGCCAGCAGGTACACAGGGGGCGGCTACGAGCAGTACTTC
CASRYTGGGYEQYF
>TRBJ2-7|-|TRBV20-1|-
TGCAGTGCTGCAGGGGCCCACGAGCAGTACTTC
CSAAGAHEQYF
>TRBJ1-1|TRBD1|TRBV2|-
TGTGCCGGACGGGACAGTGGGAACACTGAAGCTTTCTTT
CAGRDSGNTEAFF
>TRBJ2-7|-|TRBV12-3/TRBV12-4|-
TGTGCCAGCAGCGTCGCTGGGGAGCAGTACTTC
CASSVAGEQYF
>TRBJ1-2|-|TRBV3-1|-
TGTGCCAGCAGCCAAGGAGACCCCGGGTGGACCTTC
CASSQGDPGWTF
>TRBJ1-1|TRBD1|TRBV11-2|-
TGTGCCAGCAGCCCGGGACAGAGAGCTTTCTTT
CASSPGQRAFF
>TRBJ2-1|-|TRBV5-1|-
TGCGCCAGCAAGGAGGCGACCAGCTCCTACAATGAGCAGTTCTTC
CASKEATSSYNEQFF
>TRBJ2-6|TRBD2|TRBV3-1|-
TGTGCCAGCAGCCAAGAGGTTAGCGGGGCCTCTGGGGCCAACGTCCTGACTTTC
CASSQEVSGASGANVLTF
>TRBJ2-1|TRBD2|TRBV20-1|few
TGCAGTGCTAGTCCCTCTAGCGGGAGGGCGGCTGAGCAGTTCTTC
CSASPSSGRAAEQFF
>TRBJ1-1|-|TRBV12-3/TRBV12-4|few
TGTGCCAGCAGTCGGATACCCCCTCTGAACACTGAAGCTTTCTTT
CASSRIPPLNTEAFF
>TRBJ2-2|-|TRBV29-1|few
TGCAGCGTTGAAAAAGGCGGGAACCCCGGAGGCGGGGAGCTGTTTTTT
CSVEKGGNPGGGELFF
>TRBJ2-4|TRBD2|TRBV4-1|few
TGCGCCAGCAGCCTGGGACTAGCGGGGGGGATAGCCAAAAACATTCAGTACTTC
CASSLGLAGGIAKNIQYF
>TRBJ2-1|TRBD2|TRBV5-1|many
TGTGCCAGCAGCTTAGCGGGAGGGCCCAATGAGCAGTTCTTC
CASSLAGGPNEQFF
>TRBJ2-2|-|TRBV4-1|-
TGCGCCAGCAGCCAAGGGTACCGATCGAACACCGGGGAGCTGTTTTTT
CASSQGYRSNTGELFF
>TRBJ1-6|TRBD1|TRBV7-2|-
TGTGCCAGCAGCCTAGAAGGACAGGGGAATTCACCCCTCCACTTT
CASSLEGQGNSPLHF
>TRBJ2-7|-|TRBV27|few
TGTGCCAGCAGTTTACACACGACCTACGAGCAGTACTTC
CASSLHTTYEQYF
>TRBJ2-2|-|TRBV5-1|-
TGCGCCAGCAGCCCTACTCCCGGGCCTTTCACCGGGGAGCTGTTTTTT
CASSPTPGPFTGELFF
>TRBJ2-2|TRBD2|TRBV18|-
TGTGCCAGCTCACCACGGCCTCTAAGCGGGGCCACCGGGGAGCTGTTTTTT
CASSPRPLSGATGELFF
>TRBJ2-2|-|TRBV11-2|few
TGTGCCAGCAGCTTACTTTCACTCCTGAACACCGGGGAGCTGTTTTTT
CASSLLSLLNTGELFF
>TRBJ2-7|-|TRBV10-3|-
TGTGCCATCAGTGAGACTCCTTGGGAGCAGTACTTC
CAISETPWEQYF
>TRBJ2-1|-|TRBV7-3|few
TGTGCCAGCAGCTCTTCGGCCGGTACAGGAGAAGAAAACAATGAGCAGTTCTTC
CASSSSAGTGEENNEQFF
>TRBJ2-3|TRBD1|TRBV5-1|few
TGCGCCAGCAGCTCCCTTGCGGTGACAGGGGGAGGCACAGATACGCAGTATTTT
CASSSLAVTGGGTDTQYF
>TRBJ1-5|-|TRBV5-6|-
TGTGCCAGCAGCCGGACAGCTTTAAGCAATCAGCCCCAGCATTTT
CASSRTALSNQPQHF
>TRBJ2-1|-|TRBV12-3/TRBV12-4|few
TGTGCCAGCAGCTTTCAGCACTCTGGCAATGAGCAGTTCTTC
CASSFQHSGNEQFF
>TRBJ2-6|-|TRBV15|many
TGTGCCACCAGCAGAGATCAAAGTTCTGGGGCCAACGTCCTGACTTTC
CATSRDQSSGANVLTF
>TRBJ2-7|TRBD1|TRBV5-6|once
TGTGCCAGCAGCTGGAGAGGGACAGGGGCCACCTACGAGCAGTACTTC
CASSWRGTGATYEQYF
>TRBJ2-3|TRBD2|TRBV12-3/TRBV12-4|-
TGTGCCAGCAGTTTTAGCGGGATGAGGGGCACAGATACGCAGTATTTT
CASSFSGMRGTDTQYF
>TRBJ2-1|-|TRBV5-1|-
TGCGCCAGCAGCTTGTGGGACCCGGACTCCTACAATGAGCAGTTCTTC
CASSLWDPDSYNEQFF
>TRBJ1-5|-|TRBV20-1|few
TGCAGTGCTAGAGAGGGAGTACGCAATCAGCCCCAGCATTTT
CSAREGVRNQPQHF
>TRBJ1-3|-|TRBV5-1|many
TGCGCCTGGTGGGGGGCCGGGGCGAGGTCTGGAAACACCATATATTTT
CAWWGAGARSGNTIYF
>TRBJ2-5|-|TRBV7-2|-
TGTGCCAGCAGCCGTATCGGACAGAACCGGGAGACCCAGTACTTC
CASSRIGQNRETQYF
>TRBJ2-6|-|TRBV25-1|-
TGTGCCAGCAGTTCCCGGAGTAGCGGAGATGGGGAGGCCAACGTCCTGACTTTC
CASSSRSSGDGEANVLTF
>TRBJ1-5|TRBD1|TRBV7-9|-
TGTGCCAGCAGCTCACAGGGGGTTATGGAGCCCCAGCATTTT
CASSSQGVMEPQHF
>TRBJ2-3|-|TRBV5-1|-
TGCGCCAGCAGCTTGGGCCAGGGGTGGACAGATACGCAGTATTTT
CASSLGQGWTDTQYF
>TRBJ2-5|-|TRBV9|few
TGTGCCAGCAGCGTAGGAAGAGGGGAGACCCAGTACTTC
CASSVGRGETQYF
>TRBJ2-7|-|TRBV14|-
TGTGCCAGCAGCCCCGTGGGGGGGGCGGGAGAGCAGTACTTC
CASSPVGGAGEQYF
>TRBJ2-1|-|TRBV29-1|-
TGCAGCGTAGATCTAGCGACATACAATGAGCAGTTCTTC
CSVDLATYNEQFF
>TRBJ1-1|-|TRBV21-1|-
TGTGCCAGCAGCAAAGGGGAGCCAGGACCTAACACTGAAGCTTTCTTT
CASSKGEPGPNTEAFF
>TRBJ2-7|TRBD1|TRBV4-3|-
TGCGCCAGCAGCCAAGATCACGGGACAGGGTACTACGAGCAGTACTTC
CASSQDHGTGYYEQYF
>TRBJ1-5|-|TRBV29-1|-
TGCAGCGTTGCCGACCATAGCAATCAGCCCCAGCATTTT
CSVADHSNQPQHF
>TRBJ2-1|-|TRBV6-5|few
TGTGCCAGCAGTTCCCGAGGTCCCCTCAGGGAGCAGTTCTTC
CASSSRGPLREQFF
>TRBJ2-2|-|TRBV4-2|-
TGTGCCAGCAGCCAAGAGATCGGTTACACCGGGGAGCTGTTTTTT
CASSQEIGYTGELFF
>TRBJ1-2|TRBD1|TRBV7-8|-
TGTGCCAGCAGCCGCGGGACGGGACAGGGAATTAACTATGGCTACACCTTC
CASSRGTGQGINYGYTF